In this sample, the clone carrying this TCR beta chain turned up once. This sample is drawn from a study of blood T cell repertoires in COVID-19. From germline, CDR1 is SGDLS and CDR2 YYNGEE. The V gene lost 5 bases and the J gene lost 6 bases, with 6 bases spanning the gap. The CDR3 loop spans 12 amino acids. Grouping used clinical history reported by participants in a survey and questionnaire. TCRdb keeps only in-frame clones here, not all; method: immunoSEQ multiplex PCR. The sample consists of 150,000 to 200,000 clones, less than 85% of them appearing once. Specimen: PBMCs or T cells enriched from blood (not recorded which). The clonotype comes from a woman aged 55-70 years with acute COVID-19. The chain couples TRBV9 to TRBJ1-6, with D hard to call. The CDR3 DNA follows: TGTGCCAGCAGAGAGAGTAATTCACCCCTCCACTTT. Translation gives CASRESNSPLHF.